This T cell receptor (beta chain) appears in the sequencing data of a study of breast tumors, draining lymph nodes, adjacent tissues. Study-wide results and limits: Luminal-like breast cancer showed significantly greater tumor-nontumor repertoire similarity than basal-like breast cancer did. Most tumor T cells seemingly derive from lymph node, then expand in tumor.

The V end was cut by 2 bases, the J end by 11 bases, with 19 bases between. Germline V CDR1 and CDR2: SGHDT, YYEEEE. The CDR3 has 14 amino acids. Details on this clonotype: Its antigen is unidentified.

From the multiplex PCR reads, TCRdb called clonotypes with MiXCR, one entry per CDR3 protein. The sample records roughly 100,000 distinct CDR3 sequences, under 40% being singletons. The lymph nodes were axillary draining lymph nodes from breast cancer patients. This clonotype originated in a female donor with breast cancer. Some clones in this sample may be carry-over from other donors' samples. The V call is TRBV5-6, the J call TRBJ1-1; D is undetermined. The sequenced sample consisted of axillary lymph node tissue. CDR3 in DNA: TGTGCCAGCAGCTTATACCCTGTAGTAGGTGAGGCTTTCTTT. Translation gives CASSLYPVVGEAFF.